A selection of T cell receptor beta chains follows, all from one sample in a study of identical twins. TCRdb redid the calling of the 5' RACE reads with MiXCR, one entry per CDR3 protein. Among 1.5 million to 2 million distinct CDR3 sequences, around 29% were seen once, and the ten largest hold 0.27%. Source material: cord blood. The origin of the receptors is a newborn girl in good health. The CDR3 runs from the conserved cysteine through the conserved F or W. A D gene is named only where the DNA matches it firmly. The size entry is marked missing in some rows and otherwise reads once, few, many or a size class.

TRBJ2-5,TRBV29-1,-,-,TGCAGCGCTGTCTGGGGCAGAGGAGAGACCCAGTACTTC,CSAVWGRGETQYF
TRBJ2-3,TRBV6-5,-,TRBD2,TGTGCCAGCAGAGGACTAGCGGGAGGAGTTACAGATACGCAGTATTTT,CASRGLAGGVTDTQYF
TRBJ2-3,TRBV20-1,-,-,TGCAGTGCTAGGAAGGACAGCACAGATACGCAGTATTTT,CSARKDSTDTQYF
TRBJ1-5,TRBV29-1,few,TRBD1,TGCAGCGTTGCCAGGGGGAATGGTCAGCCCCAGCATTTT,CSVARGNGQPQHF
TRBJ1-2,TRBV10-3,-,-,TGTGCCATCAGCCACCCCGAGGGGTCATATGGCTACACCTTC,CAISHPEGSYGYTF
TRBJ2-7,TRBV4-1,-,TRBD2,TGCGCCAGCAGCCCCAGCGGGGGAATTTACAATGAGCAGTACTTC,CASSPSGGIYNEQYF
TRBJ2-2,TRBV4-1,many,-,TGTGCCAGCAGCCAAGGGCCCGGGGAGCTGTTTTTT,CASSQGPGELFF
TRBJ1-2,TRBV20-1,once,-,TGCAGTGCTAGTGAACAGTACTATGGCTACACCTTC,CSASEQYYGYTF
TRBJ2-7,TRBV7-9,-,-,TGTGCCAGCAGCGCCCCTAGCTACGAGCAGTACTTC,CASSAPSYEQYF
TRBJ2-2,TRBV11-2,-,-,TGTGCCAGCAGCCACAGCGGGGAGCTGTTTTTT,CASSHSGELFF
TRBJ2-7,TRBV20-1,few,-,TGCAGTGCTAGAGCAGGATCCCGGCAGCAGAGGTACGAGCAGTACTTC,CSARAGSRQQRYEQYF
TRBJ2-7,TRBV28,-,TRBD1,TGTGCCAGCAACCGGGACAGCCTTTCCTACGAGCAGTACTTC,CASNRDSLSYEQYF
TRBJ2-3,TRBV6-5,-,-,TGTGCCAGCAGTCGGACGGTGGGAGATACGCAGTATTTT,CASSRTVGDTQYF
TRBJ1-2,TRBV15,-,TRBD1,TGTGCCACCGCGCGGACAGGGGCCCTCTCAGATCCCTACACCTTC,CATARTGALSDPYTF
TRBJ2-7,TRBV20-1,-,-,TGCAGTGCTATACGAGACTACAGGAAGGAATACGAGCAGTACTTC,CSAIRDYRKEYEQYF
TRBJ2-3,TRBV5-1,few,TRBD2,TGCGCCAGCAGGTCCGGGACTAGCCAAACAGATACGCAGTATTTT,CASRSGTSQTDTQYF
TRBJ2-3,TRBV3-1,few,-,TGTGCCAGCAGCCAAGTTCGTGTTGGGGTTAGCACAGATACGCAGTATTTT,CASSQVRVGVSTDTQYF
TRBJ2-3,TRBV2,few,-,TGTGCCAGCAGGGGTAACGCAGATACGCAGTATTTT,CASRGNADTQYF
TRBJ2-1,TRBV7-6,few,TRBD2,TGTGCCAGCAGCTCAATGACTAGCGGGAGAGGTGAGCAGTTCTTC,CASSSMTSGRGEQFF
TRBJ2-5,TRBV5-1,-,TRBD1,TGCGCCAGCAGCACGTCAGGACAGGGCCAAGAGACCCAGTACTTC,CASSTSGQGQETQYF
TRBJ2-7,TRBV12-3/TRBV12-4,many,-,TGTGCCAGCACCTACGGCGATCCCTACGAGCAGTACTTC,CASTYGDPYEQYF
TRBJ1-4,TRBV28,-,TRBD1,TGTGCCAGCAGTTTATCGACAGGGATTAATGAAAAACTGTTTTTT,CASSLSTGINEKLFF
TRBJ2-3,TRBV6-1,few,TRBD2,TGTGCCAGCAGTCGCCCTCCTAGCGGGACCAAGGGCGGAAATACGCAGTATTTT,CASSRPPSGTKGGNTQYF
TRBJ1-1,TRBV7-2,-,TRBD1,TGTGCCAGCAGCTACCGGACAGGGTCTGAAGCTTTCTTT,CASSYRTGSEAFF
TRBJ2-6,TRBV20-1,few,-,TGCAGTGCTTCCCATTTCTCTGGGGCCAACGTCCTGACTTTC,CSASHFSGANVLTF
TRBJ2-5,TRBV6-6,-,-,TGTGCCTGCAGACCCCAGTCGGAGACCCAGTACTTC,CACRPQSETQYF
TRBJ1-2,TRBV28,-,-,TGTGCCAGCAGTTCCTACACGTATGGCTGCACCTTC,CASSSYTYGCTF
TRBJ2-1,TRBV20-1,few,-,TGCAGTGCTAGCCACGACTCTACATATAACAATGAGCAGTTCTTC,CSASHDSTYNNEQFF
TRBJ2-7,TRBV15,once,TRBD2,TGTGCCACCAGCAGAGATCGGGGGACTATAACAAACAATGAGCAGTACTTC,CATSRDRGTITNNEQYF
TRBJ2-3,TRBV9,many,TRBD2,TGTGCCAGCAGCGTAAGCGGGAGACCAAGCACAGATACGCAGTATTTT,CASSVSGRPSTDTQYF
TRBJ2-3,TRBV4-2,-,-,TGTGCCAGCAGCCAACCGTACCGTACGCAGTATTTT,CASSQPYRTQYF
TRBJ2-4,TRBV20-1,once,-,TGCAGTACTAGAGATATTCCAGGCAAGCTAGCCAAAAACATTCAGTACTTC,CSTRDIPGKLAKNIQYF
TRBJ2-1,TRBV12-3/TRBV12-4,many,-,TGTGCCAGCAGTTTAGTCTTGAACTACAATGAGCAGTTCTTC,CASSLVLNYNEQFF
TRBJ1-1,TRBV10-3,few,TRBD1,TGTGCCATCAGTGAGCGACAGGGGCTGGGTGAAGCTTTCTTT,CAISERQGLGEAFF
TRBJ2-1,TRBV29-1,many,-,TGCAGCGTTAGACGGAGCTCCTACAATGAGCAGTTCTTC,CSVRRSSYNEQFF
TRBJ2-2,TRBV6-1,-,TRBD1,TGTGCCGGACGGGACAGGGACACCGGGGAGCTGTTTTTT,CAGRDRDTGELFF
TRBJ2-7,TRBV21-1,-,-,TGTGCCAGCAGCAAAGACAGCCAGGGGGGGCACAATGAGCAGTACTTC,CASSKDSQGGHNEQYF
TRBJ2-3,TRBV12-3/TRBV12-4,-,-,TGTGCCAGCACCGACTCACTAGCCCGTCGTCGTCTCGGCACAGATACGCAGTATTTT,CASTDSLARRRLGTDTQYF
TRBJ2-7,TRBV7-2,-,-,TGTGCCAGCAGCTTAGATGGACTACCTGCGCCCTCCTACAATGAGCAGTACTTC,CASSLDGLPAPSYNEQYF
TRBJ1-6,TRBV12-3/TRBV12-4,-,-,TGTGCCAGCAGGCCAACGGGACCCAAGAATTCACCCCTCCACTTT,CASRPTGPKNSPLHF